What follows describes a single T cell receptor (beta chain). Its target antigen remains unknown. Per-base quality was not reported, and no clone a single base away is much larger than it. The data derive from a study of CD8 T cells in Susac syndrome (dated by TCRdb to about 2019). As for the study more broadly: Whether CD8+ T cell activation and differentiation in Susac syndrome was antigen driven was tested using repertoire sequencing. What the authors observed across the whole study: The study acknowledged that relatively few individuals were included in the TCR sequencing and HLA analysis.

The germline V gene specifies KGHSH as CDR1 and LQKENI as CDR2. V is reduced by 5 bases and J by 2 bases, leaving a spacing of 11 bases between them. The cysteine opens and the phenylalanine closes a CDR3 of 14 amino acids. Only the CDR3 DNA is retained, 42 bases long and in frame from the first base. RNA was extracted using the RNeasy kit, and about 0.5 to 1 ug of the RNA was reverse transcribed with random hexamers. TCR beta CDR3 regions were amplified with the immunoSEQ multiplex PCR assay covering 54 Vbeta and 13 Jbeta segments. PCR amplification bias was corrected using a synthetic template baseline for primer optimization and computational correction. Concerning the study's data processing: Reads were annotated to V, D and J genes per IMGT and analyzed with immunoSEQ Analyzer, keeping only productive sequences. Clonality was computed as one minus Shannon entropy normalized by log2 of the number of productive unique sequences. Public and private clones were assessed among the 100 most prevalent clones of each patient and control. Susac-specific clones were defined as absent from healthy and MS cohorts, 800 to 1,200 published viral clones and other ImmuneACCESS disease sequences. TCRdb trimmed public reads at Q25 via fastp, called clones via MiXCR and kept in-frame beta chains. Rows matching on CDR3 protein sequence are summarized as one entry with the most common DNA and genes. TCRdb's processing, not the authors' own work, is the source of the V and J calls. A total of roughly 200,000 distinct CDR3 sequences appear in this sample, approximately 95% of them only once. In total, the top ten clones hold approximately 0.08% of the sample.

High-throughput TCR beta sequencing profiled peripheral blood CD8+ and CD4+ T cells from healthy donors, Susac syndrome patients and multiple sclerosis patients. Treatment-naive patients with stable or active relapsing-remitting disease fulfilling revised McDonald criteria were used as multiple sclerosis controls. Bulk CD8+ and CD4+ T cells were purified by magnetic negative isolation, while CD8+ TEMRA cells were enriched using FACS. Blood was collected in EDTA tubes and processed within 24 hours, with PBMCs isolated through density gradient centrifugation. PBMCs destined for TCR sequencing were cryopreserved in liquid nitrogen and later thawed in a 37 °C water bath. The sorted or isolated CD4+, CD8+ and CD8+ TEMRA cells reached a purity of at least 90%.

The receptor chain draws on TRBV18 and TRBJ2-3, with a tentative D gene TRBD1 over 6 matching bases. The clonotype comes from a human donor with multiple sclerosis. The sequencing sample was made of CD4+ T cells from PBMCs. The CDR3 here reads CASSADRSTDTQYF. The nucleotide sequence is TGTGCCAGCTCAGCAGACAGGTCCACAGATACGCAGTATTTT.